A selection of T cell receptor beta chains follows, all from one sample in a study of T cell changes during pregnancy in multiple sclerosis. TCRdb's table, derived via immunoSEQ multiplex PCR, lists solely in-frame clones and lacks some. This table holds about 100,000 clones, just under 95% found once. The material sequenced was peripheral blood, taken in the third trimester of pregnancy. All receptors come from a female donor in good health, enrolled as a control in a pregnancy study. CDR3s include the opening cysteine and the closing phenylalanine or tryptophan. A D gene is named only where the DNA matches it firmly. Clone size is shown for a subset of rows, as once, few, many or a class of expanded clone.

j_call | clone_size | v_call | cdr3_length | d_call | cdr3_aa | cdr3_nt
TRBJ2-2 | once | TRBV7-2 | 14 | TRBD2 | CASSPGGLSGELFF | TGTGCCAGCAGCCCGGGGGGGCTTTCCGGGGAGCTGTTTTTT
TRBJ2-2 | . | TRBV5-1 | 13 | TRBD1 | CASSRQGTGELFF | TGCGCCAGCAGCCGACAGGGGACCGGGGAGCTGTTTTTT
TRBJ1-6 | . | TRBV27 | 17 | TRBD1 | CASSSFTGGWLNSPLHF | TGTGCCAGCAGTTCCTTCACAGGGGGCTGGTTGAATTCACCCCTCCACTTT
TRBJ1-3 | . | TRBV9 | 16 | . | CASREEGFGSGNTIYF | TGTGCCAGCAGAGAGGAGGGTTTCGGCTCTGGAAACACCATATATTTT
TRBJ1-2 | . | TRBV5-4 | 14 | . | CASSVAAFNYGYTF | TGTGCCAGCAGTGTGGCGGCATTTAACTATGGCTACACCTTC
TRBJ1-6 | . | TRBV19 | 19 | . | CASSITVDLLPRRNSPLHF | TGTGCCAGTAGTATTACCGTGGACTTATTGCCCCGGCGAAATTCACCCCTCCACTTT
TRBJ1-2 | . | TRBV27 | 11 | . | CATATVYGYTF | TGTGCCACCGCGACAGTATATGGCTACACCTTC
TRBJ2-3 | . | TRBV9 | 17 | TRBD2 | CASSITSGGTSTDTQYF | TGTGCCAGCAGCATCACTAGCGGGGGGACTAGCACAGATACGCAGTATTTT
TRBJ1-5 | . | TRBV9 | 13 | . | CASSALPSQPQHF | TGTGCCAGCAGCGCCCTACCTAGTCAGCCCCAGCATTTT
TRBJ1-1 | . | TRBV5-6 | 13 | TRBD1 | CASSLETGQRAFF | TGTGCCAGCAGCTTGGAGACAGGGCAGCGAGCTTTCTTT
TRBJ2-3 | . | TRBV7-9 | 14 | . | CASSWSTSTDTQYF | TGTGCCAGCAGCTGGAGTACTAGCACAGATACGCAGTATTTT
TRBJ1-6 | . | TRBV11-3 | 15 | TRBD1 | CASSLDARTGPPLHF | TGTGCCAGCAGCCTCGACGCCAGGACAGGGCCACCCCTCCACTTT
TRBJ2-3 | . | TRBV5-1 | 15 | TRBD2 | CASSSSGGGTDTQYF | TGCGCCAGCAGCTCAAGCGGGGGAGGCACAGATACGCAGTATTTT
TRBJ1-1 | . | TRBV2 | 13 | . | CASSGLMNTEAFF | TGTGCCAGCAGTGGACTCATGAACACTGAAGCTTTCTTT
TRBJ2-7 | . | TRBV18 | 14 | . | CASSPPTRVDEQYF | TGTGCCAGCTCACCACCGACCAGGGTTGACGAGCAGTACTTC
TRBJ2-5 | . | TRBV5-6 | 16 | . | CASSLAGGTAGETQYF | TGTGCCAGCAGCTTAGCCGGAGGCACAGCGGGAGAGACCCAGTACTTC
TRBJ1-2 | . | TRBV29-1 | 12 | . | CSVMAGAYGYTF | TGCAGCGTCATGGCAGGGGCGTATGGCTACACCTTC
TRBJ2-2 | . | TRBV27 | 16 | TRBD1 | CASRPLGQVGTGELFF | TGTGCCAGCAGGCCCCTGGGACAGGTTGGCACCGGGGAGCTGTTTTTT
TRBJ2-5 | . | TRBV5-6 | 12 | . | CASTEPGVPQYF | TGTGCCAGCACCGAACCAGGGGTCCCCCAGTACTTC
TRBJ2-1 | . | TRBV2 | 17 | TRBD1 | CASSDWAGGSHYNEQFF | TGTGCCAGCAGTGACTGGGCAGGGGGCTCCCACTACAATGAGCAGTTCTTC
TRBJ2-7 | . | TRBV21-1 | 14 | . | CASSNGGPTYEQYF | TGTGCCAGCAGCAACGGGGGGCCTACCTACGAGCAGTACTTC
TRBJ2-2 | . | TRBV12-5 | 15 | TRBD1 | CASGLGGGLTGELFF | TGTGCTAGTGGTTTAGGGGGCGGGCTGACCGGGGAGCTGTTTTTT
TRBJ1-1 | . | TRBV27 | 16 | . | CASSLLPSVQNTEAFF | TGTGCCAGCAGTTTATTACCCTCGGTCCAGAACACTGAAGCTTTCTTT
TRBJ2-2 | once | TRBV6-5 | 15 | TRBD2 | CASSPRTSGTGELFF | TGTGCCAGCAGTCCTCGGACTAGCGGCACCGGGGAGCTGTTTTTT
TRBJ2-5 | once | TRBV7-3 | 15 | TRBD2 | CASSPLRGGKETQYF | TGTGCCAGCAGCCCCCTACGGGGGGGCAAAGAGACCCAGTACTTC
TRBJ1-2 | . | TRBV9 | 15 | . | CASSPRRDTNYGYTF | TGTGCCAGCAGCCCAAGGCGAGACACTAACTATGGCTACACCTTC
TRBJ1-2 | . | TRBV6-1 | 15 | TRBD1 | CASSEMRQGFGGYTF | TGTGCCAGCAGTGAAATGAGACAGGGCTTTGGCGGCTACACCTTC
TRBJ2-7 | . | TRBV7-9 | 14 | TRBD2 | CASSRSGGGNEQYF | TGTGCCAGCAGCCGAAGCGGGGGTGGGAACGAGCAGTACTTC
TRBJ2-3 | . | TRBV9 | 16 | TRBD2 | CASSVAGGGKGDTQYF | TGTGCCAGCAGCGTAGCTGGCGGGGGGAAGGGAGATACGCAGTATTTT
TRBJ2-3 | . | TRBV9 | 23 | TRBD2 | CASSVGRGGTRTSGGVSTDTQYF | TGTGCCAGCAGCGTAGGCCGCGGTGGTACCCGGACTAGCGGGGGGGTTAGCACAGATACGCAGTATTTT
TRBJ1-6 | . | TRBV7-2 | 16 | TRBD1 | CASSLMGQGYNSPLHF | TGTGCCAGCAGCTTAATGGGACAGGGCTATAATTCACCCCTCCACTTT
TRBJ2-7 | . | TRBV19 | 14 | TRBD1 | CASSIGQGTYEQYF | TGTGCCAGTAGTATAGGACAGGGAACGTACGAGCAGTACTTC
TRBJ2-1 | . | TRBV5-1 | 15 | TRBD1 | CASSLTPGTDNEQFF | TGCGCCAGCAGCTTAACTCCCGGGACAGATAATGAGCAGTTCTTC
TRBJ1-1 | . | TRBV30 | 13 | . | CAWSWSSGTEAFF | TGTGCCTGGAGTTGGAGCAGTGGAACTGAAGCTTTCTTT
TRBJ2-2 | . | TRBV21-1 | 16 | . | CASSKSWTGKAGELFF | TGTGCCAGCAGCAAGAGTTGGACAGGGAAGGCCGGGGAGCTGTTTTTT
TRBJ1-6 | . | TRBV6-5 | 14 | TRBD1 | CASSWRTGESPLHF | TGTGCCAGCAGCTGGAGGACAGGGGAATCACCCCTCCACTTT
TRBJ2-5 | few | TRBV29-1 | 13 | . | CSARLRVQETQYF | TGCAGCGCTCGGTTGCGGGTACAAGAGACCCAGTACTTC
TRBJ2-2 | . | TRBV18 | 15 | . | CASSPPVPGTGELFF | TGTGCCAGCTCACCACCGGTCCCCGGCACCGGGGAGCTGTTTTTT
TRBJ2-7 | . | TRBV9 | 15 | . | CASSPTYRDRYEQYF | TGTGCCAGCAGCCCTACATACAGGGACCGCTACGAGCAGTACTTC
TRBJ1-2 | . | TRBV7-9 | 16 | . | CASSLANQKGYYGYTF | TGTGCCAGCAGCTTAGCGAATCAGAAGGGGTACTATGGCTACACCTTC
TRBJ2-5 | . | TRBV19 | 14 | TRBD1 | CASRAARGRETQYF | TGTGCCAGTAGGGCGGCCAGGGGGCGAGAGACCCAGTACTTC
TRBJ1-1 | . | TRBV7-9 | 12 | TRBD1 | CASRIQGAEAFF | TGTGCCAGCAGGATACAGGGGGCTGAAGCTTTCTTT
TRBJ2-5 | . | TRBV7-8 | 16 | TRBD1 | CASSSTRTGYQETQYF | TGTGCCAGCAGTTCAACCCGGACAGGGTACCAAGAGACCCAGTACTTC
TRBJ2-3 | . | TRBV9 | 15 | . | CASSVLSRGTDTQYF | TGTGCCAGCAGCGTCTTATCCAGGGGCACAGATACGCAGTATTTT
TRBJ1-3 | . | TRBV10-3 | 14 | . | CAAQDSDSGNTIYF | TGTGCCGCCCAAGATTCGGACAGTGGAAACACCATATATTTT
TRBJ2-7 | . | TRBV30 | 11 | . | CAWSGGVEQYF | TGTGCCTGGAGTGGCGGGGTCGAGCAGTACTTC
TRBJ2-5 | . | TRBV10-3 | 12 | . | CAISEYSETQYF | TGTGCCATCAGTGAGTACTCAGAGACCCAGTACTTC
TRBJ1-2 | once | TRBV30 | 12 | . | CAWSDNNYGYTF | TGTGCCTGGAGTGATAATAACTATGGCTACACCTTC
TRBJ2-5 | . | TRBV5-5 | 16 | TRBD1 | CASSLMGQGARETQYF | TGTGCCAGCAGCTTGATGGGACAGGGGGCCCGGGAGACCCAGTACTTC
TRBJ1-1 | . | TRBV6-5 | 13 | . | CASSYYRDTEAFF | TGTGCCAGCAGTTACTACAGGGATACTGAAGCTTTCTTT
TRBJ1-2 | . | TRBV7-2 | 14 | . | CASTLSGGSGGYTF | TGTGCCAGCACCCTGTCTGGGGGGTCTGGTGGCTACACCTTC
TRBJ2-3 | . | TRBV5-8 | 15 | TRBD1 | CASSSGQAVADTQYF | TGTGCCAGCAGCTCCGGACAGGCGGTCGCAGATACGCAGTATTTT